One sample yielded the 4 T cell receptor beta chains listed below, sequenced in a study of response to subunit inactivated influenza vaccine. Each CDR3 protein gets one entry after TCRdb re-called the RT-PCR reads with MiXCR. The sample has about 520,000 distinct CDR3 sequences, more than 7% seen once. The sequences come from PBMCs from blood, collected around 2 years after vaccination. These receptors were obtained from a man aged 45 to 75 who received an inactivated influenza vaccine.

V usage is TRBV18 and J usage is TRBJ1-3; tentative D call: TRBD1 (6 bases). CDR1 and CDR2 (germline): KGHSH, LQKENI. V shed 5 bases and J shed 0 bases, with 14 bases lying between them. The CDR3 totals 16 residues. DNA for the CDR3: TGTGCCAGCTCAACCGGGACGGGACACTCTGGAAACACCATATATTTT. It is translated as CASSTGTGHSGNTIYF.

This clonotype has a handful of counts. The chain recombines TRBV20-1 with TRBJ2-7; D could derive from TRBD1 or TRBD2 (5 bases each). Germline lookup yields CDR1 DFQATT and CDR2 SNEGSKA (reference sequence). CDR3 length: 13 amino acids. V was cut by 6 bases and J by 9 bases, with 21 bases left in between. The CDR3 nucleotides are TGCAGTGCAGTCCCGGGACCATCCGAAGGGCAGTACTTC. It is translated as CSAVPGPSEGQYF.

The chain couples TRBV4-2 to TRBJ1-5, with a weak D call TRBD1 (5 bases). The germline V gene has CDR1 LGHNA and CDR2 YNFKEQ. Trimming removed 2 bases at V and 5 bases at J, with 10 bases between. The CDR3 is made up of 14 amino acids. In nucleotides, the CDR3 is TGTGCCAGCAGCCAACTGGGGCAGGATCAGCCCCAGCATTTT. Translating gives CASSQLGQDQPQHF.

The rearrangement uses TRBV6-2 or TRBV6-3 and TRBJ2-7; D remains ambiguous. The ends were cut back, 6 bases at V and 2 bases at J, with 8 bases in the middle. Looked up from germline, CDR1 is MNHEY and CDR2 is SVGEGT. The CDR3 spans 12 residues. The CDR3 nucleotides are TGTGCCAGCAGACACGGTACCTACGAGCAGTACTTC. It is translated as CASRHGTYEQYF.